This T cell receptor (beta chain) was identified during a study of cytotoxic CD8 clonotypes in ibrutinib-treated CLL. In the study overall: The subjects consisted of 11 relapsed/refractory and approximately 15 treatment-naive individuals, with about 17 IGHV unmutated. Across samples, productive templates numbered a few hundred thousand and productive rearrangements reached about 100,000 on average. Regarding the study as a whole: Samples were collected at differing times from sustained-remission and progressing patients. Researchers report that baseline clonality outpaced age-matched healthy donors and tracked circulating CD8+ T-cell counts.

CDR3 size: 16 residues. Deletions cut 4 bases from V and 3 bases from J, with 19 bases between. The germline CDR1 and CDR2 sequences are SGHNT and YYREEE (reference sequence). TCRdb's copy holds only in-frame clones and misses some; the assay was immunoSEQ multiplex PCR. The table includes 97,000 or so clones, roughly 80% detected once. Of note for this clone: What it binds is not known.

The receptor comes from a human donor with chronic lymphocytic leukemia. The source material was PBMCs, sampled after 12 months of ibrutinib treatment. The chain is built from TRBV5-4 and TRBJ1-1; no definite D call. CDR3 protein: CASSPPLSGQDTEAFF. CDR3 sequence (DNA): TGTGCCAGCAGCCCTCCCCTCTCGGGTCAGGACACTGAAGCTTTCTTT.